This T cell receptor (beta chain) was identified during a study of blood T cell repertoires in COVID-19. Sequencing used immunoSEQ multiplex PCR; TCRdb keeps in-frame clones, though not all of them. This sample carries some 390,000 clones, 85% to 90% of them seen once, and the ten largest clones take 1.1%. This TCR came from a man aged 30 to 45 who had recovered from COVID-19. The sample taken for sequencing was PBMCs or T cells enriched from blood (not recorded which).

The CDR3 region has the DNA TGTGCCAGCAGTCCCCGGGGAACGAACACTGAAGCTTTCTTT. Residues: CASSPRGTNTEAFF. The chain joins TRBV28 to TRBJ1-1; D gene ambiguous. The V end lost 5 bases, the J end lost 1 base, and 11 bases lay between the germline ends. The CDR3 consists of 14 residues. CDR1 is MDHEN and CDR2 is SYDVKM in the germline V gene.